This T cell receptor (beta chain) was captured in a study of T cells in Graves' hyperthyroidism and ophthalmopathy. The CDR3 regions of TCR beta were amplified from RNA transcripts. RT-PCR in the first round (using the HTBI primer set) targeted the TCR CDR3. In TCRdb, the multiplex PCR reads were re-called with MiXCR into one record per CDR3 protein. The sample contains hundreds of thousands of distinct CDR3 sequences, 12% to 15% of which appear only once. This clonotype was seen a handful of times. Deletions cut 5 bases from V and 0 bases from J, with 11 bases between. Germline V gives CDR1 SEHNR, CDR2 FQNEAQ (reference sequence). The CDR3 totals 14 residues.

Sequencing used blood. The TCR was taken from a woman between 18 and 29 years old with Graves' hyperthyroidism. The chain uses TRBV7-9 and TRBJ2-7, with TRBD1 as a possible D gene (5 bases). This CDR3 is CASSQRQSSYEQYF. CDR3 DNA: TGTGCCAGCAGCCAACGACAGAGCTCCTACGAGCAGTACTTC.